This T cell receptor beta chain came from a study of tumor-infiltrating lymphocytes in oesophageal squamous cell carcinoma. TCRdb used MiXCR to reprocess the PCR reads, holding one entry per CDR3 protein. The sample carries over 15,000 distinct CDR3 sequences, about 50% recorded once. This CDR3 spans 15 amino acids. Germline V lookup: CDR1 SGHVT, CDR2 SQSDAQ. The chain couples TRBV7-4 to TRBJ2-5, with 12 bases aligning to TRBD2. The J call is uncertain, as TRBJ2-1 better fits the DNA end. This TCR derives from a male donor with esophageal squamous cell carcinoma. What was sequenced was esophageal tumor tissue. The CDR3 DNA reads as TGTGCCAGCAGCTTAGTGGGGACTAGCGGGTATGAGCAGTTCTTC. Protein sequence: CASSLVGTSGYEQFF.